This entry describes one T cell receptor (beta chain). No cognate antigen has been identified for it. Base qualities are missing; no much larger clone stands one base away. The data are from a study of shared clonotypes between healthy human individuals (dated by TCRdb to 2020 to 2021). About the full investigation: The cohort comprised a couple of women and a few men aged 18 to 49 years. For each donor, CD4 naive and CD4 memory were each run on three plates, CD8 naive on two plates, and CD8 memory on one plate. Per donor, leukapheresis produced somewhere between about 0.94 and 9.5 billion PBMCs. Different laboratories and diverse techniques were used to prepare libraries and sequence TCR repertoires, to increase sequencing depth and limit assay-specific biases. To estimate repertoire size and how much clonotype sharing occurs between individuals, the study deeply sequenced the blood TCR repertoires of five or six healthy adults.

TCR CDR3 regions were amplified from genomic DNA by multiplex PCR using the deep immunoSEQ assay. Extracted genomic DNA from each cell subset was distributed evenly across all wells of several immunoSEQ 96-well plates, and each plate was treated as a replicate. For sorted subsets, 200 to 250 ng of genomic DNA, equivalent to 25,000 to 35,000 T cell genomes, went into each replicate PCR. Purified libraries were measured with a Qubit 3.0 fluorometer, size-checked on a Bioanalyzer 2100, and measured again with the KAPA Library Quantification kit. Every immunoSEQ 96-well plate was sequenced on a separate single-read 150-cycle Illumina NextSeq 550 flow cell. In the original analysis: Because only junctional sequences without quality scores were contained in the immunoSEQ output, filtering matching that applied to full-length reads could not be performed. Sequences were annotated with PyIR, a Python wrapper for IgBLAST v1.9, using IMGT germline references to assign V/J genes and CDR3. Reads were filtered out if the reads had weak V/J assignments (E-value above 1e-6), no CDR3, stop codons, out-of-frame junctions, or ambiguous translated residues. V3J clonotypes were defined as sequences sharing the same inferred V gene, J gene, and CDR3 amino acid sequence. Percentage overlap between repertoires was computed as shared unique clonotypes divided by the size of the smaller repertoire. RTK rarefaction, the Chao1 estimator, and Recon v2.1 estimates of unobserved clonotypes were used to assess repertoire richness. For all TCRbeta clonotypes obtained by the gDNA method from a few donors, generation probabilities were computed with OLGA. Drawn from immuneACCESS, this table holds only the in-frame rearrangements with V and J called that TCRdb kept. Clones are partly lost; checked studies trace under half to an unresolved V gene and leave the rest unexplained. V and J calls and clone size follow that table, whereas D and trimming were derived from the DNA. The table for this sample lists about 800,000 clones; 95% to 97% of them were counted only once. The top ten clones comprise about 0.22% of the sample.

On the study overall, not on this receptor specifically: Sampling was limited to blood, and TCR repertoires in tissue likely differ from TCR repertoires in blood. Naive subsets generally had larger estimated clonotype richness than memory subsets. Pairwise subsampling indicated that sequencing depth was expected to affect the degree of clonotype sharing among donors. The genetic and exposure-history diversity represented was limited by the small number of donors. Compared with non-shared clonotypes, clonotypes shared by all four sorted-subset donors had higher generation probabilities. When several donors were compared, the shared fraction of clonotypes was around 5% for naive CD4, roughly 3.3% for naive CD8, 2% to 2.5% for memory CD4, and less than 0.5% for memory CD8. Even with the large sequencing depth, rarefaction of the sorted-subset datasets indicated that sequencing was incomplete.

V ends up 3 bases short and J 4 bases short, with an unmatched junction base count of 8. The CDR3 sequence holds 16 residues, the cysteine and phenylalanine included. Only the CDR3 DNA is retained, 48 bases long and in frame from the first base. According to the germline V gene (reference sequence), CDR1 reads LNHDA and CDR2 reads SQIVND. CD8 naive samples were CD45RO-negative cells positively selected for CCR7, giving a CD45RA+CCR7+ population that excluded TemRA cells. Healthy HIV-negative adults with no recently reported acute infections or vaccinations were included as donors. Every donor was a Caucasian adult living in Nashville, Tennessee, USA. Blood was collected by leukapheresis, and PBMCs were isolated by Ficoll-Histopaque density gradient centrifugation and then cryopreserved in liquid nitrogen vapor phase. Analytical flow cytometry was used to check the purity and quantity of each magnetically sorted T cell population. Each sorted fraction had its genomic DNA isolated and then quantified by UV absorbance on a Nanodrop 2000c.

The sequencing input was naive CD8+ T cells sorted from blood. What the cell subset or site label conveys for this sample: CD45RA+CCR7+. This TCR was recovered from a man aged 25-45 years in good health. The rearrangement joined TRBV19 to TRBJ2-5, and 10 junctional nucleotides match TRBD1. The sequence in DNA is TGTGCCAGTAGTATGGCGGCAGACAGGGGGCTAGAGACCCAGTACTTC. Its protein is CASSMAADRGLETQYF.